Below are 19 T cell receptor beta chains sequenced from a single sample in a study of T cells in Graves' hyperthyroidism and ophthalmopathy. The TCR beta CDR3 regions underwent amplification using RNA transcripts as the source. RT-PCR in the first round (using the HTBI primer set) targeted the TCR CDR3. One entry per CDR3 protein results from TCRdb running MiXCR on the multiplex PCR reads. The sample yields roughly 330,000 distinct CDR3 sequences, 16% seen once. Sequencing was performed on blood. Every receptor here comes from a man younger than 40 with Graves' hyperthyroidism.

V gene TRBV4-2 combines with J gene TRBJ2-4; D gene unclear. The CDR3 has 15 residues. V was shortened by 1 base and J by 0 bases, with 7 bases between the two germline ends. Germline CDR1 and CDR2: LGHNA and YNFKEQ. In DNA, the CDR3 is TGTGCCAGCAGCCAAGCGAAACTAGCCAAAAACATTCAGTACTTC. Translated, it gives CASSQAKLAKNIQYF.

This clonotype was recorded at least ten times. The rearrangement links TRBV5-1 to TRBJ1-1; the D is unclear. The V gene lost 1 base and the J gene lost 8 bases, with 15 bases spanning the gap. The V gene's germline CDR1 is SGHRS and CDR2 YFSETQ. The length of the CDR3 is 14 residues. The CDR3 loop reads CASSLNPNTAEAFF. The CDR3 coding sequence is TGCGCCAGCAGCTTGAACCCGAACACCGCCGAAGCTTTCTTT.

This clonotype has ten or more counts. The rearrangement joins TRBV11-2 to TRBJ2-1; perhaps TRBD2 as D (6 bases). V gave up 3 bases and J gave up 6 bases, with 15 bases separating them. The length of the CDR3 is 15 residues. Germline V CDR1 and CDR2: SGHAT, FQNNGV. CDR3 bases: TGTGCCAGCAGCTTCCGAGGAGGGAGGATCAATGAGCAGTTCTTC. Its translation is CASSFRGGRINEQFF.

This clonotype turned up a few times. The rearrangement joins TRBV4-1 to TRBJ1-2; tentative D call: TRBD1 (5 bases). The CDR3 consists of 14 residues. Germline values: CDR1 MGHRA, CDR2 YSYEKL. With 3 bases removed from V and 8 bases from J, the gap between germline ends came to 16 bases. The CDR3 spells CASSQSGGARGYTF. CDR3 nucleotides: TGCGCCAGCAGCCAGAGTGGTGGGGCCAGAGGCTACACCTTC.

This clonotype was found many times. The V gene is TRBV18, the J gene TRBJ1-1, with a weak D call TRBD1 (6 bases). The germline V and J ends were trimmed by 3 bases and 5 bases, with 13 bases remaining between them. The germline gives CDR1 KGHSH, CDR2 LQKENI. The CDR3 has 14 amino acids. The CDR3 region has the DNA TGTGCCAGCTCACCCGCGGCAGGGGAAACTGAAGCTTTCTTT. Its translation: CASSPAAGETEAFF.

The chain has TRBV20-1 and TRBJ2-5, with D possibly TRBD2 on 5 matching bases. Germline-derived CDR1 and CDR2 are DFQATT and SNEGSKA (reference sequence). The CDR3 runs to 14 residues. Written as DNA, the CDR3 is TGCAGCGTTCCACCCCCCGGAGGCCAAGAGACCCAGTACTTC. It is translated as CSVPPPGGQETQYF.

In its sample, this clonotype was seen many times. This sequence joins TRBV5-1 and TRBJ1-2; the D gene is possibly TRBD1 (6 bases). The CDR3 is 15 residues long. Germline V lookup: CDR1 SGHRS, CDR2 YFSETQ. Trimming took 4 bases from V and 5 from J, leaving 18 bases between them. The CDR3 nucleotides read TGCGCCAGCAGCATCGGACAGAGCAGTATTTATGGCTACACCTTC. This gives the protein CASSIGQSSIYGYTF.

The chain employs TRBV5-1 and TRBJ2-2; 10 bases are a match to TRBD2. CDR1 is SGHRS, CDR2 YFSETQ, per germline. Trimming at V came to 4 bases and at J to 12 bases, leaving 9 bases not matched to a gene. This CDR3 comprises 14 residues. The CDR3 sequence is CASSTGLAELKLFF. The CDR3 DNA reads as TGCGCCAGCAGCACCGGACTAGCGGAGTTGAAGCTGTTTTTT.

There are a few counts of this clonotype. The V and J genes are TRBV19 and TRBJ2-3, with unresolved D. CDR1 and CDR2 (germline): LNHDA, SQIVND (reference sequence). Trimming removed 3 bases from V and 1 base from J, with 8 bases in between. The CDR3 has 14 residues. This CDR3 is CASSIFSGTDTQYF. Here the CDR3 DNA reads TGTGCCAGTAGTATCTTCTCAGGCACAGATACGCAGTATTTT.

This clonotype was seen many times. In nucleotides, the CDR3 is TGCGCCAGCAGCCAAGAATCCCTCCAATCTACAGGAGTAGAGCAGTACTTC. Its translation is CASSQESLQSTGVEQYF. The chain recombines TRBV4-1 with TRBJ2-7; possible D gene TRBD1, 5 bases. Germline assignment: CDR1 MGHRA and CDR2 YSYEKL. V was cut by 0 bases and J by 7 bases, with 22 bases left in between. This CDR3 has 17 residues.

This clonotype was found many times. J is TRBJ2-7 and V is TRBV7-9; 10 positions match TRBD1. This CDR3 is 14 amino acids long. V shed 4 bases, J shed 3 bases, and the junction held 3 bases outside the gene matches. The germline CDR1 and CDR2 sequences are SEHNR and FQNEAQ (reference sequence). For the CDR3, the DNA is TGTGCCAGCAGCTCATGGGACAGGGGCTACGAGCAGTACTTC. Translated, it gives CASSSWDRGYEQYF.

In this sample, this clonotype turned up many times. This chain joins TRBV12-3 or TRBV12-4 and TRBJ2-1, with 8 bases matching TRBD2. The CDR3 sequence is 15 residues long. Trimming cost V 5 bases and J 2 bases; bases outside gene matches: 5. The CDR3 bases are TGTGCCAGCAGTAACGCGGGGGGAGCCTACAATGAGCAGTTCTTC. This codes for CASSNAGGAYNEQFF.

The rearrangement joins TRBV9 to TRBJ2-2, with D perhaps matching TRBD1 or TRBD2 (5 bases each). The V gene lost 3 bases and the J gene lost 4 bases, with 13 bases spanning the gap. Germline V lookup: CDR1 SGDLS, CDR2 YYNGEE. The CDR3 is 15 amino acids. The CDR3: CASSARDRTTGELFF. CDR3 DNA sequence: TGTGCCAGCAGCGCCCGGGACCGGACCACCGGGGAGCTGTTTTTT.

This clonotype was seen only once. V usage is TRBV2 and J usage is TRBJ1-2, with 8 nucleotides matching TRBD1. Germline lookup yields CDR1 SNHLY and CDR2 FYNNEI. This CDR3 contains 13 residues. J gave up 5 bases and V 5 bases, and 4 bases lay outside the gene matches. This chain's CDR3 is CASSSQGEYGYTF. The DNA of the CDR3 is TGTGCCAGCAGTTCACAGGGGGAATATGGCTACACCTTC.

This clonotype came up many times. The chain employs TRBV30 and TRBJ1-1; 7 bases align to TRBD1. Germline CDR1 GTSNPN, CDR2 SVGIG (reference sequence). CDR3 length: 13 residues. The ends lost 4 bases at V and 4 bases at J; junction bases unmatched: 6. The CDR3 is CAWNLNRGTEAFF. CDR3 sequence (DNA): TGTGCCTGGAACCTTAACAGGGGCACTGAAGCTTTCTTT.

The chain combines TRBV11-1 with TRBJ2-1; 12 bases map to TRBD2. There are 16 residues in the CDR3. Germline V gene lookup returns CDR1 SGHAT and CDR2 FQDESV (reference sequence). The J segment lost 8 bases and the V segment lost 4 bases, leaving 9 bases of the junction unmatched. The CDR3 spells CASSSIRLAGDYEQFF. The CDR3 DNA sequence: TGTGCCAGCAGCTCCATCCGACTAGCGGGAGATTATGAGCAGTTCTTC.

The chain couples TRBV28 to TRBJ2-7; TRBD2 matches 9 bases. V trimming: 3 bases; J trimming: 1 base; junction bases outside the gene matches: 16. CDR1 and CDR2 from the germline V gene are MDHEN and SYDVKM. There are 19 residues in the CDR3. CDR3 sequence reads: CASSFLIAGEVEGSYEQYF. The CDR3 coding sequence is TGTGCCAGCAGTTTCTTAATAGCGGGAGAGGTTGAGGGGTCCTACGAGCAGTACTTC.

This clonotype came up many times. The rearrangement links TRBV29-1 to TRBJ2-3; TRBD2 matches at 9 bases. With 2 bases clipped from V and 1 base from J, the junction kept 1 base outside the gene matches. From germline, CDR1 is SQVTM and CDR2 ANQGSEA. This CDR3 is 14 amino acids long. The CDR3 spells CSVELAGGTDTQYF. The CDR3 DNA is TGCAGCGTTGAATTAGCGGGAGGCACAGATACGCAGTATTTT.

This rearrangement joins TRBV11-2 to TRBJ1-6; 9 bases are a match to TRBD1. The V segment lost 9 bases and the J segment 7 bases; nucleotides outside the gene matches: 4. Germline CDR1 is SGHAT and CDR2 is FQNNGV. This CDR3 has 13 amino acids. Written as DNA, the CDR3 is TGTGCCAGTACCGGGACAGGGAATTCACCCCTCCACTTT. Its translation is CASTGTGNSPLHF.